One sample yielded the 17 T cell receptor beta chains listed below, sequenced in a study of blood T cell repertoires in COVID-19. Data came from immunoSEQ multiplex PCR; TCRdb stores just in-frame clones and leaves some out. The repertoire consists of roughly 100,000 clones, with about 88% occurring once and the leading ten covering approximately 5.1%. Sequencing was carried out using peripheral blood. The receptor set was obtained from a human donor in a cohort sampled during active COVID-19.

The rearrangement links TRBV29-1 to TRBJ2-1; 9 bases align to TRBD2. The CDR3 totals 14 residues. With V trimmed by 7 bases and J by 7 bases, 11 bases remained unmatched. The V gene's germline CDR1 is SQVTM and CDR2 ANQGSEA. This CDR3 is CSGSFRTSENEQFF. DNA for the CDR3: TGCAGCGGGTCCTTTCGGACTAGCGAAAATGAGCAGTTCTTC.

This chain joins TRBV28 and TRBJ1-3; TRBD1 matches at 8 bases. The length of the CDR3 is 14 residues. Germline V CDR1 and CDR2: MDHEN, SYDVKM. The ends lost 3 bases at V and 4 bases at J; junction bases unmatched: 2. The chain's CDR3 is CASSLQGAGNTIYF. The CDR3 DNA reads as TGTGCCAGCAGTTTGCAGGGGGCGGGAAACACCATATATTTT.

This clone turned up a few times. This chain links TRBV14 with TRBJ2-1; the match to TRBD2 covers 13 bases. The CDR3 runs to 17 residues. The J segment lost 7 bases and the V segment lost 1 base, leaving 7 bases of the junction unmatched. Germline loops: CDR1 SGHDN, CDR2 FVKESK. The CDR3 here is CASSQAGGLAGRNEQFF. The DNA of the CDR3 is TGTGCCAGCAGCCAAGCTGGGGGACTAGCGGGAAGGAATGAGCAGTTCTTC.

The chain recombines TRBV27 with TRBJ2-1; 12 positions match TRBD2. The CDR3 has 21 amino acids. The J segment lost 3 bases and the V segment lost 5 bases, leaving 20 bases of the junction unmatched. Germline CDR1 is MNHEY and CDR2 is SMNVEV (reference sequence). CDR3: CASSILRLAGDRGLIYNEQFF. The CDR3 DNA is TGTGCCAGCAGTATCCTCCGACTAGCGGGAGATAGGGGTTTGATCTACAATGAGCAGTTCTTC.

The chain has TRBV7-9 and TRBJ1-4; D is possibly TRBD1 (6 bases). The germline V and J ends were trimmed by 6 bases and 0 bases, with 11 bases remaining between them. The germline gives CDR1 SEHNR, CDR2 FQNEAQ (reference sequence). This CDR3 spans 15 amino acids. CDR3 coding DNA: TGTGCCAGCAGTACGGGACACTCAACTAATGAAAAACTGTTTTTT. This sequence encodes CASSTGHSTNEKLFF.

The chain combines TRBV5-4 with TRBJ1-2; 10 bases line up with TRBD1. V gave up 0 bases and J gave up 5 bases; unmatched junction bases: 1. From germline, CDR1 is SGHNT and CDR2 YYREEE (reference sequence). The CDR3 spans 14 residues. CDR3 protein: CASSLGDRGYGYTF. The CDR3 bases are TGTGCCAGCAGCTTGGGGGACAGGGGTTATGGCTACACCTTC.

The CDR3 nucleotides are TGTGCCAGCACCACCCCAGGACTAGCGGGGAGTACGCAGTATTTT. This encodes CASTTPGLAGSTQYF. The rearrangement joins TRBV11-2 to TRBJ2-3; 12 bases match TRBD2. V shed 7 bases, J shed 8 bases, and the junction held 10 bases outside the gene matches. CDR1 and CDR2 from the germline V gene are SGHAT and FQNNGV. This CDR3 contains 15 residues.

The chain combines TRBV27 with TRBJ1-1; D gene unclear. V was shortened by 6 bases and J by 5 bases, with 19 bases between the two germline ends. Germline CDR1 and CDR2: MNHEY and SMNVEV (reference sequence). The CDR3 has 15 amino acids. CDR3 residues: CASSPSGERRTEAFF. The CDR3 nucleotides read TGTGCCAGCAGCCCGAGCGGGGAACGAAGGACTGAAGCTTTCTTT.

This clone was seen only a few times. This chain links TRBV6-5 with TRBJ1-3; TRBD1 matches at 9 bases. Trimming removed 6 bases from V and 4 bases from J; junction bases left unmatched: 1. The germline V gene encodes CDR1 MNHEY and CDR2 SVGAGI. CDR3 length equals 13 residues. CDR3 coding DNA: TGTGCCAGCAGGGGACAGGGAGGAAACACCATATATTTT. Residues: CASRGQGGNTIYF.

The chain carries TRBV13 and TRBJ2-5, with D perhaps matching TRBD1 (6 bases). There are 13 residues in the CDR3. V lost 3 bases, J lost 5 bases, and 10 bases lay in between. Germline V CDR1 and CDR2: PRHDT, FYEKMQ (reference sequence). The CDR3 nucleotides are TGTGCCAGCAGCTTCTACAGGGAGGAGACCCAGTACTTC. Its protein product is CASSFYREETQYF.

The V and J genes are TRBV6-4 and TRBJ2-3; D not certain. The ends were cut back, 2 bases at V and 0 bases at J, with 6 bases in the middle. In germline, CDR1 is MRHNA, CDR2 SNTAGT. The CDR3 totals 14 residues. CDR3 coding DNA: TGTGCCAGCAGTGACGGGCCCAGCACAGATACGCAGTATTTT. Protein product: CASSDGPSTDTQYF.

In its sample, this clone was seen once. The chain recombines TRBV3-1 (or the pseudogene TRBV3-2) with TRBJ1-3; D is uncertain. V was shortened by 6 bases and J by 0 bases, with 9 bases between the two germline ends. Germline V CDR1 and CDR2: LGHDT, YNNKEL (reference sequence). The CDR3 has 14 amino acids. CDR3 coding DNA: TGTGCCAGCAGGGGCAAGAGCTCTGGAAACACCATATATTTT. It encodes CASRGKSSGNTIYF.

V usage is TRBV11-3 and J usage is TRBJ2-5; 7 positions agree with TRBD2. The CDR3 extends over 16 amino acids. The germline gives CDR1 SGHNT, CDR2 YENEEA. V shed 5 bases and J 5 bases; nucleotides not matched to a gene: 14. DNA for the CDR3: TGTGCCAGCAGCCCCCCTTGGGGGGGGTTGGAGGAGACCCAGTACTTC. Its protein product is CASSPPWGGLEETQYF.

The chain has TRBV4-1 and TRBJ1-4, with D tentatively TRBD1 (6 bases). CDR1 is MGHRA, CDR2 YSYEKL, per germline. The length of the CDR3 is 15 residues. V was clipped by 1 base and J by 7 bases, with 13 bases between them. CDR3: CASSQGTVAGEKLFF. The CDR3 nucleotides are TGCGCCAGCAGCCAAGGGACAGTTGCCGGTGAAAAACTGTTTTTT.

V usage is TRBV6-1 and J usage is TRBJ2-7, with D tentatively TRBD1 (6 bases). The germline CDR1 and CDR2 sequences are MNHNS and SASEGT. V shed 6 bases and J shed 7 bases, with 19 bases lying between them. The CDR3 totals 14 residues. This CDR3 reads CASSSGTSKSEQYF. CDR3 in DNA: TGTGCCAGCAGCTCCGGGACATCGAAGTCGGAGCAGTACTTC.

The J gene is TRBJ1-1, the V gene TRBV4-1; TRBD1 matches 9 bases. Looked up from germline, CDR1 is MGHRA and CDR2 is YSYEKL. The CDR3 loop spans 16 amino acids. With V trimmed by 2 bases and J by 5 bases, 9 bases remained unmatched. For the CDR3, the DNA is TGCGCCAGCAGCCAACACGGGACAGGGTTGGGGACTGAAGCTTTCTTT. It codes for CASSQHGTGLGTEAFF.

The chain combines TRBV10-3 with TRBJ2-3, with 9 bases that match TRBD2. The V gene end was trimmed by 0 bases and the J gene end by 7 bases; junction bases not matched to a gene: 8. Germline-derived CDR1 and CDR2 are ENHRY and SYGVKD. This CDR3 is 16 amino acids long. CDR3 amino acids: CAISESVRGGVNTQYF. The CDR3 coding sequence is TGTGCCATCAGTGAGTCGGTGCGGGGGGGCGTCAATACGCAGTATTTT.